One and the same sample provided the 6 T cell receptor beta chains below, sequenced in a study of read filtering for tumor transcriptome and immune sequencing. The library was built from 400 ng RNA with molecular barcoded adaptors for alpha/delta and beta/gamma chains. TCRdb reanalysed the reads using MiXCR and keeps one entry per CDR3 protein. The sample contains more than 100,000 distinct CDR3 sequences, 13% of which appear only once. The sequencing input was a population of CD138-negative cells sorted from bone marrow. The receptors were sampled from a donor at least 40 years old with multiple myeloma.

This clonotype was detected ten times or more. This sequence joins TRBV29-1 and TRBJ2-7; D gene unclear. CDR1 and CDR2 from the germline V gene are SQVTM and ANQGSEA. This CDR3 comprises 13 residues. V shed 7 bases and J shed 0 bases, with 13 bases lying between them. The CDR3 coding sequence is TGCAGCGCCGAAAATCTAGACTCCTACGAGCAGTACTTC. Residues: CSAENLDSYEQYF.

This clonotype was observed at least ten times. The V call is TRBV6-2 or TRBV6-3, the J call TRBJ2-3; 7 nucleotides align to TRBD2. The CDR3 sequence is 15 residues long. Unmatched junction bases numbered 3, after V lost 2 bases and J lost 1 base. The germline gives CDR1 MNHEY, CDR2 SVGEGT. The CDR3 reads CASSYPAGGTDTQYF. CDR3 sequence (DNA): TGTGCCAGCAGTTACCCCGCGGGAGGCACAGATACGCAGTATTTT.

The chain combines TRBV10-3 with TRBJ1-1; D uncertain. Trimming left V 3 bases short and J 3 bases short, with 11 bases between. The germline V gene encodes CDR1 ENHRY and CDR2 SYGVKD. The CDR3 extends over 14 amino acids. This CDR3 is CAISEPNGDTEAFF. CDR3 DNA: TGTGCCATCAGTGAACCTAACGGGGACACTGAAGCTTTCTTT.

This clonotype appeared many times. The V call is TRBV7-2, the J call TRBJ2-1, with D possibly matching TRBD2 (7 bases). The CDR3 has 16 amino acids. V lost 6 bases, J lost 0 bases, and 15 bases lay in between. CDR1 is SGHTA and CDR2 is FQGNSA in the germline V gene. The CDR3 nucleotides are TGTGCCAGCAGGGTCCGGGGGGCCACCTCCTACAATGAGCAGTTCTTC. Translation: CASRVRGATSYNEQFF. The variable domain in full, with the rest retrieved from reference TRBV7-2 and TRBJ2-1, is GAGVSQSPSNKVTEKGKDVELRCDPISGHTALYWYRQSLGQGLEFLIYFQGNSAPDKSGLPSDRFSAERTGGSVSTLTIQRTQQEDSAVYLCASRVRGATSYNEQFFGPGTRLTVL.

As regards this clonotype: A single base separates this from a much larger clone, so it may be a read error. The CDR3 does not close with the conserved phenylalanine or tryptophan, likely indicating a read error. The V gene is TRBV6-6, the J gene TRBJ1-2, with 7 bases that match TRBD1. CDR1 is MNHNY, CDR2 SVGAGI, per germline (reference sequence). There are 15 residues in the CDR3. V was pared by 6 bases and J by 4 bases, with 11 bases of the junction left unmatched. In nucleotides, the CDR3 is TGTGCCAGCAGAGAATTAATAGGGGGCGGCTATGGCTACACCCTC. Translated: CASRELIGGGYGYTL.

This clonotype was recorded at least ten times. This chain uses TRBV6-2 or TRBV6-3 with TRBJ2-1, with D perhaps TRBD2 (5 bases). The CDR3 has 13 amino acids. Trimming left V 3 bases short and J 9 bases short, with 12 bases between. CDR1 MNHEY and CDR2 SVGEGT come from the germline V gene. CDR3 protein: CASSYSPEGEQFF. The DNA of the CDR3 is TGTGCCAGCAGTTATTCCCCCGAGGGTGAGCAGTTCTTC.